This T cell receptor beta chain was retrieved from a study of T-cell reconstitution after alpha-beta-depleted transplantation in children. Germline V gives CDR1 LNHDA, CDR2 SQIVND (reference sequence). This CDR3 comprises 13 residues. The V end lost 10 bases, the J end lost 9 bases, and 19 bases lay between the germline ends. A library of TCRbeta sequences, prepared with unique molecular identifiers, was generated. Using its own MiXCR run on the PCR reads, TCRdb lists one record per CDR3 protein. The sample consists of 200,000 to 250,000 distinct CDR3 sequences, around 9.6% of them appearing once. In its sample, this clonotype was seen many times.

The clonotype originates from a human donor who donated a stem cell graft to a child with acute lymphoblastic leukemia. The sequencing here drew on PBMCs from the stem cell graft donor, taken from the stem cell graft. The rearrangement joins TRBV19 to TRBJ2-1; D perhaps matches TRBD2 (5 bases). CDR3 DNA sequence: TGTGCCACTAGACTAACCCGGTCGAGTGAGCAGTTCTTC. It translates to CATRLTRSSEQFF.